This T cell receptor (beta chain) was documented in a study of blood T cells in healthy people across ages. Alongside a J-beta primer mix, a sample-barcoded 5' primer served in a second PCR lasting about 7 to 11 cycles. A tag from a template-switch adaptor with 12 random nucleotides marked each cDNA molecule. TCRdb reanalysed the 5' RACE reads using MiXCR and keeps one entry per CDR3 protein. This sample carries approximately 800,000 distinct CDR3 sequences, around 62% of them seen once, and the ten largest clones take about 30%. Study-level points and caveats: There were more naive CD4+ cells and higher diversity in long-lived donors than in aged donors.

Trimming took 4 bases from V and 2 from J; bases not matched to a gene: 6. Germline assignment: CDR1 MGHRA and CDR2 YSYEKL. This CDR3 comprises 15 residues. A single count supports this clonotype. What it binds is not known. The receptor's source is a man aged 25-45 years in good health. The chain couples TRBV4-1 to TRBJ2-7, with 9 nucleotides matching TRBD1. Sequenced material: blood. CDR3 residues: CASSLNRDRAYEQYF. CDR3 bases: TGCGCCAGCAGCCTTAACCGGGACAGGGCCTACGAGCAGTACTTC.